This T cell receptor (beta chain) originates from a study of post-analysis software for immune sequencing data. Overall study: Disease trajectories encompassed relapsing-remitting, secondary progressive and progressive-relapsing multiple sclerosis.

TCR beta cDNA libraries had unique molecular identifiers. From around 1 to 10 million T cells, 500,000 or so cDNA molecules were obtained. From the PCR reads, TCRdb called clonotypes with MiXCR, one entry per CDR3 protein. This sample has about 810,000 distinct CDR3 sequences, with roughly half found just once. Overall study findings and caveats: Versus controls, multiple sclerosis patients showed significantly lower diversity (normalized Chao1). Elevated frequency relative to controls characterized 4 or 5 TRBV segments in patients, TRBV5-6, TRBV5-1 and TRBV20-1 among them. Analysis by F measure revealed that same-batch samples clustered strongly together.

Germline V CDR1 and CDR2: SGHTA, FQGTGA. CDR3 size: 16 residues. J gave up 3 bases and V 5 bases, and 11 bases lay outside the gene matches. A word on this clonotype: What it binds is unknown.

The source of this sequence is a girl between 5 and 17 years old with multiple sclerosis. The chain employs TRBV7-3 and TRBJ2-3, with 7 positions matching TRBD1. The sample taken for sequencing was blood. Here the CDR3 reads CASSATGAVRTDTQYF. The CDR3 nucleotides are TGTGCCAGCAGCGCTACAGGGGCGGTTAGGACAGATACGCAGTATTTT.